Following are 32 T cell receptor beta chains from one sample sequenced in a study of OX40 agonist ivuxolimab in advanced cancers. Libraries were prepared by immunoSEQ multiplex PCR; TCRdb keeps only in-frame clonotypes and omits some of them. The table has some 96,000 clones, approximately 90% seen once. This sample comprised CD4+ or CD8+ T cells sorted from blood, obtained in a trial of the OX40 agonist ivuxolimab. These receptors were collected from an adult with an advanced solid tumor such as melanoma, head and neck, liver or kidney cancer.

In its sample, this clone was seen once. The chain joins TRBV7-9 to TRBJ1-1; TRBD1 matches at 9 bases. The CDR3 has 15 amino acids. V gave up 6 bases and J gave up 5 bases; unmatched junction bases: 10. Germline V gives CDR1 SEHNR, CDR2 FQNEAQ (reference sequence). CDR3 sequence: CASRLQGQGDTEAFF. DNA of the CDR3: TGTGCCAGCAGATTACAGGGACAGGGAGATACTGAAGCTTTCTTT.

The genes are TRBV9 and TRBJ2-7; TRBD1 agrees at 12 bases. This CDR3 is 14 amino acids long. CDR1 and CDR2 from the germline V gene are SGDLS and YYNGEE. Germline trimming cut 3 bases from V and 5 bases from J; bases unmatched to any gene: 3. This CDR3 is CASSAGQGANEQYF. CDR3 DNA sequence: TGTGCCAGCAGCGCGGGACAGGGGGCGAACGAGCAGTACTTC.

V gene TRBV7-2 combines with J gene TRBJ2-5; D might be TRBD2 (6 bases). Deletions cut 3 bases from V and 1 base from J, with 9 bases between. CDR3 size: 14 residues. In germline, CDR1 is SGHTA, CDR2 FQGNSA. The chain's CDR3 is CASSLRDSQETQYF. CDR3 bases: TGTGCCAGCAGCTTGCGGGACTCCCAAGAGACCCAGTACTTC.

V usage is TRBV7-3 and J usage is TRBJ2-7; 8 bases line up with TRBD2. V dropped 1 base and J dropped 3; count of bases not matched to a gene: 5. Germline CDR1 and CDR2: SGHTA and FQGTGA. CDR3 length equals 15 residues. CDR3 sequence reads: CASSLKAGGLYEQYF. The CDR3 DNA reads as TGTGCCAGCAGCTTAAAGGCGGGAGGCCTCTACGAGCAGTACTTC.

This rearrangement joins TRBV7-2 to TRBJ1-2, with D maybe TRBD1 (5 bases). Germline V gives CDR1 SGHTA, CDR2 FQGNSA. The CDR3 contains 17 residues. The ends were cut back, 3 bases at V and 3 bases at J, with 20 bases in the middle. CDR3 DNA sequence: TGTGCCAGCAGCTTTTTTCATATCGGCCCACAGGACTATGGCTACACCTTC. Protein product: CASSFFHIGPQDYGYTF.

Notes on this clone: Other nucleotide sequences in the sample specify the same CDR3. The chain has TRBV9 and TRBJ1-2; 7 nucleotides match TRBD1. The CDR3 has 13 residues. Trimming removed 0 bases from V and 6 bases from J; junction bases left unmatched: 2. Germline CDR1 SGDLS, CDR2 YYNGEE. CDR3 coding DNA: TGTGCCAGCAGCGTAGGGACAGGAGATGGCTACACCTTC. It translates to CASSVGTGDGYTF.

This chain connects TRBV7-2 to TRBJ2-1; 11 bases are a match to TRBD2. The CDR3 sequence is 16 residues long. V lost 5 bases and J lost 4; bases outside the gene matches: 7. Germline V gene sequence: CDR1 SGHTA, CDR2 FQGNSA. CDR3 residues: CASSRRWTSGYNEQFF. Written as DNA, the CDR3 is TGTGCCAGCAGCCGACGATGGACTAGCGGGTACAATGAGCAGTTCTTC. Filled out from reference TRBV7-2 and TRBJ2-1, the complete variable domain reads GAGVSQSPSNKVTEKGKDVELRCDPISGHTALYWYRQSLGQGLEFLIYFQGNSAPDKSGLPSDRFSAERTGGSVSTLTIQRTQQEDSAVYLCASSRRWTSGYNEQFFGPGTRLTVL.

This chain joins TRBV5-5 and TRBJ1-3; maybe TRBD1 (5 bases). The CDR3 has 15 residues. The germline gives CDR1 SGHKS, CDR2 YYEKEE (reference sequence). Trimming cost V 4 bases and J 3 bases, with 14 bases left between them. Here the CDR3 reads CASSPGQLFGNTIYF. For the CDR3, the DNA is TGTGCCAGCAGCCCTGGACAATTATTTGGAAACACCATATATTTT.

The CDR3 reads CASSLTPVSYNEQFF. The DNA for the CDR3 is TGTGCCAGCAGCTTAACCCCGGTCTCCTACAATGAGCAGTTCTTC. This chain joins TRBV7-9 and TRBJ2-1, with D uncertain. V lost 2 bases to trimming and J lost 0 bases, with 8 bases between them. Germline V CDR1 and CDR2: SEHNR, FQNEAQ (reference sequence). CDR3 size: 15 residues.

The chain employs TRBV11-2 and TRBJ2-4, with 9 bases matching TRBD1. Germline CDR1 and CDR2: SGHAT and FQNNGV. J was trimmed by 6 bases and V by 5 bases; bases with no gene match: 5. The CDR3 is made up of 14 amino acids. This CDR3 reads CASSTRQGGNIQYF. As DNA, the CDR3 is TGTGCCAGCAGCACGCGACAGGGGGGAAACATTCAGTACTTC.

This sequence joins TRBV7-2 and TRBJ2-1; D possibly corresponds to TRBD2 (6 bases). Deletions cut 0 bases from V and 7 bases from J, with 13 bases between. In germline, CDR1 is SGHTA, CDR2 FQGNSA. The CDR3 contains 15 residues. The CDR3 DNA reads TGTGCCAGCAGCTTAGCTTCACGGCGGGGTAATGAGCAGTTCTTC. It specifies CASSLASRRGNEQFF.

The J gene is TRBJ2-2, the V gene TRBV7-2; D call uncertain. V was trimmed by 4 bases and J by 5 bases, leaving 8 bases between them. The CDR3 has 13 amino acids. Germline V gene lookup returns CDR1 SGHTA and CDR2 FQGNSA. CDR3 in amino acids: CASSSQATGELFF. The CDR3 bases are TGTGCCAGCAGCTCCCAGGCGACCGGGGAGCTGTTTTTT.

This chain connects TRBV4-2 to TRBJ2-1, with TRBD2 matching over 9 bases. The CDR3 runs 17 residues. J gave up 2 bases and V 0 bases, and 5 bases lay outside the gene matches. Per the germline V gene, CDR1 is LGHNA and CDR2 is YNFKEQ. DNA for the CDR3: TGTGCCAGCAGCCAAGATCGAGCGGGAGGCGCCTACAATGAGCAGTTCTTC. Translating gives CASSQDRAGGAYNEQFF.

The genes are TRBV6-5 and TRBJ1-1, with D possibly being TRBD1 (5 bases). The ends were cut back, 2 bases at V and 4 bases at J, with 11 bases in the middle. Germline V gene lookup returns CDR1 MNHEY and CDR2 SVGAGI. This CDR3 is 14 amino acids long. This CDR3 reads CASSYRGYGTEAFF. CDR3 sequence (DNA): TGTGCCAGCAGTTACCGGGGGTACGGCACTGAAGCTTTCTTT.

J is TRBJ1-4 and V is TRBV19, with a tentative D call TRBD1 (6 bases). The length of the CDR3 is 15 residues. The V end was cut by 5 bases, the J end by 7 bases, with 17 bases between. Per the germline V gene, CDR1 is LNHDA and CDR2 is SQIVND (reference sequence). Here the CDR3 DNA reads TGTGCCAGTAGTTCCCGACAGGCGGGAGCTGAAAAACTGTTTTTT. As protein: CASSSRQAGAEKLFF.

This clone came up a few times. The genes are TRBV4-2 and TRBJ1-1; no reliable D call. The V and J ends lost 3 bases and 9 bases respectively, with 14 bases between them. This CDR3 is built from 13 residues. Germline V gene lookup returns CDR1 LGHNA and CDR2 YNFKEQ. The CDR3 reads CASSQGGRDKAFF. The CDR3 nucleotides read TGTGCCAGCAGCCAGGGAGGGAGGGATAAAGCTTTCTTT.

V gene TRBV2 combines with J gene TRBJ2-2; D gene ambiguous. The CDR3 contains 12 residues. Trimming took 4 bases from V and 13 from J, leaving 13 bases between them. Germline V gives CDR1 SNHLY, CDR2 FYNNEI. CDR3 protein: CASSARHRGLFF. In nucleotides, the CDR3 is TGTGCCAGCAGTGCTCGACACCGTGGGCTGTTTTTT.

The chain uses TRBV30 and TRBJ2-1; the D call may be TRBD1 or TRBD2 (7 bases each). Germline CDR1 is GTSNPN and CDR2 is SVGIG (reference sequence). Trimming removed 2 bases from V and 4 bases from J, with 15 bases in between. The CDR3 extends over 15 amino acids. The CDR3 loop reads CAWSTQGGIYNEQFF. The DNA for the CDR3 is TGTGCCTGGAGTACCCAGGGGGGGATTTACAATGAGCAGTTCTTC.

This chain connects TRBV7-9 to TRBJ1-4; 10 bases are shared with TRBD1. V was clipped by 3 bases and J by 8 bases; unmatched bases: 3. Germline V gene sequence: CDR1 SEHNR, CDR2 FQNEAQ (reference sequence). This CDR3 has 14 residues. The CDR3 is CASSLGQGREKLFF. In DNA, the CDR3 is TGTGCCAGCAGCTTGGGACAGGGGAGGGAAAAACTGTTTTTT.

The V and J genes are TRBV5-1 and TRBJ2-5; D gene unclear. The CDR3 totals 14 residues. V lost 4 bases and J 5 bases, leaving 15 bases between the germline ends. Germline V gene data show CDR1 as SGHRS and CDR2 as YFSETQ. CDR3 sequence reads: CASSPTPKYETQYF. CDR3 DNA sequence: TGCGCCAGCAGCCCGACACCGAAGTACGAGACCCAGTACTTC. The full variable domain, its missing parts supplied by reference TRBV5-1 and TRBJ2-5, is KAGVTQTPRYLIKTRGQQVTLSCSPISGHRSVSWYQQTPGQGLQFLFEYFSETQRNKGNFPGRFSGRQFSNSRSEMNVSTLELGDSALYLCASSPTPKYETQYFGPGTRLLVL.

This clone was counted a single time. V gene TRBV7-2 combines with J gene TRBJ2-7; weak D call: TRBD2 (6 bases). Trimming cost V 0 bases and J 3 bases, with 12 bases left between them. The CDR3 totals 15 residues. From germline, CDR1 is SGHTA and CDR2 FQGNSA. The CDR3 reads CASSLAGGPIYEQYF. The CDR3 region has the DNA TGTGCCAGCAGCTTAGCGGGAGGACCAATCTACGAGCAGTACTTC.

The chain carries TRBV25-1 and TRBJ2-5; tentatively, D is TRBD1 or TRBD2 (6 bases each). Looked up from germline, CDR1 is MGHDK and CDR2 is SYGVNS. This CDR3 is 12 amino acids long. The V gene lost 8 bases and the J gene lost 3 bases, with 10 bases spanning the gap. The CDR3 DNA follows: TGTGCCAGCCGGAGGGGGGAAGAGACCCAGTACTTC. This gives the protein CASRRGEETQYF.

This chain joins TRBV5-1 and TRBJ1-3, with TRBD1 as a possible D gene (5 bases). CDR3 length: 14 residues. Germline V gives CDR1 SGHRS, CDR2 YFSETQ. Trimming took off 4 bases at V and 2 bases at J, with 10 bases between the two ends. CDR3 sequence reads: CASSRDGAGNTIYF. The CDR3 DNA follows: TGCGCCAGCAGCCGGGACGGGGCTGGAAACACCATATATTTT.

This rearrangement joins TRBV5-1 to TRBJ1-3; 9 bases map to TRBD1. The CDR3 extends over 15 amino acids. CDR1 SGHRS and CDR2 YFSETQ come from the germline V gene. V lost 0 bases and J lost 8; bases outside the gene matches: 6. The CDR3 region has the DNA TGCGCCAGCAGCTTGGGGGACAGGGAATTGGACACCATATATTTT. Translated: CASSLGDRELDTIYF.

With respect to this clone: Different DNA sequences within this sample yield the same CDR3. The V call is TRBV5-1, the J call TRBJ2-1; D is unclear. The CDR3 has 13 residues. CDR1 and CDR2 from the germline V gene are SGHRS and YFSETQ. V gave up 0 bases and J gave up 4 bases, with 5 bases separating them. The DNA for the CDR3 is TGCGCCAGCAGCTTGGACTCTTACAATGAGCAGTTCTTC. This translates into CASSLDSYNEQFF. Supplemented by reference TRBV5-1 and TRBJ2-1, the full variable domain reads KAGVTQTPRYLIKTRGQQVTLSCSPISGHRSVSWYQQTPGQGLQFLFEYFSETQRNKGNFPGRFSGRQFSNSRSEMNVSTLELGDSALYLCASSLDSYNEQFFGPGTRLTVL.

The genes are TRBV7-9 and TRBJ1-2; D might be TRBD1 (5 bases). This CDR3 contains 14 residues. Germline values: CDR1 SEHNR, CDR2 FQNEAQ (reference sequence). The V end lost 3 bases, the J end lost 4 bases, and 12 bases lay between the germline ends. The CDR3 DNA reads as TGTGCCAGCAGCTTTTCGGGAGACAGCTATGGCTACACCTTC. It translates to CASSFSGDSYGYTF. The variable domain in full, with the rest retrieved from reference TRBV7-9 and TRBJ1-2, is DTGVSQNPRHKITKRGQNVTFRCDPISEHNRLYWYRQTLGQGPEFLTYFQNEAQLEKSRLLSDRFSAERPKGSFSTLEIQRTEQGDSAMYLCASSFSGDSYGYTFGSGTRLTVV.

The genes are TRBV9 and TRBJ2-7; D remains unclear. Trimming stripped 0 bases from V and 12 bases from J, with 19 bases between. This CDR3 is built from 14 residues. Germline V CDR1 and CDR2: SGDLS, YYNGEE. Here the CDR3 reads CASSVEIGAGPRYF. The CDR3 bases are TGTGCCAGCAGCGTAGAAATCGGTGCCGGGCCGAGGTACTTC.

In the case of this clone: One end of the junction varies from germline; a read error may be responsible. This sequence joins TRBV7-7 and TRBJ2-3, with TRBD2 identical over 11 bases. The CDR3 totals 16 residues. CDR1 is SSHAT and CDR2 is FNYEAQ in the germline V gene (reference sequence). Here the CDR3 DNA reads TGTGCTAGCAGCCCTGGGCTAGCGGGGGGAACAGATACGCAGTATTTT. Encoded protein: CASSPGLAGGTDTQYF. Full variable domain (rest looked up from reference TRBV7-7 and TRBJ2-3): GAGVSQSPRYKVTKRGQDVTLRCDPISSHATLYWYQQALGQGPEFLTYFNYEAQPDKSGLPSDRFSAERPEGSISTLTIQRTEQRDSAMYRCASSPGLAGGTDTQYFGPGTRLTVL.

V gene TRBV28 combines with J gene TRBJ2-7; D uncertain. CDR1 and CDR2 from the germline V gene are MDHEN and SYDVKM. CDR3 length equals 12 residues. The V end lost 7 bases, the J end lost 5 bases, and 12 bases lay between the germline ends. CDR3 residues: CASNGRPNEQYF. Written as DNA, the CDR3 is TGTGCCAGCAACGGCAGACCCAACGAGCAGTACTTC.

This clone was picked up a small number of times. This rearrangement joins TRBV9 to TRBJ2-1, with D perhaps assigned TRBD1 or TRBD2 (5 bases each). Germline lookup yields CDR1 SGDLS and CDR2 YYNGEE. The CDR3 has 15 amino acids. V lost 4 bases and J 5 bases, leaving 16 bases between the germline ends. CDR3 bases: TGTGCCAGCAGCCCGAGGGGAGAGCACGACAATGAGCAGTTCTTC. Translation gives CASSPRGEHDNEQFF.

V gene TRBV7-8 combines with J gene TRBJ2-7, with D hard to call. CDR1 and CDR2 (germline): SGHVS, FQNEAQ. The germline V and J ends were trimmed by 5 bases and 6 bases, with 17 bases remaining between them. The length of the CDR3 is 14 residues. DNA of the CDR3: TGTGCCAGCAGCGCCCGGCTAGAACCGGGCGAGCAGTACTTC. The encoded protein is CASSARLEPGEQYF. The whole variable domain, remainder taken from reference TRBV7-8 and TRBJ2-7, is GAGVSQSPRYKVAKRGQDVALRCDPISGHVSLFWYQQALGQGPEFLTYFQNEAQLDKSGLPSDRFFAERPEGSVSTLKIQRTQQEDSAVYLCASSARLEPGEQYFGPGTRLTVT.

The chain links TRBV11-2 to TRBJ2-3; TRBD2 agrees at 13 bases. The V gene's germline CDR1 is SGHAT and CDR2 FQNNGV. The CDR3 sequence is 16 residues long. With V trimmed by 3 bases and J by 5 bases, 5 bases remained unmatched. The CDR3 nucleotides read TGTGCCAGCAGCTTCCAACTAGCGGGAGGGCAAGATACGCAGTATTTT. Translated, it gives CASSFQLAGGQDTQYF.